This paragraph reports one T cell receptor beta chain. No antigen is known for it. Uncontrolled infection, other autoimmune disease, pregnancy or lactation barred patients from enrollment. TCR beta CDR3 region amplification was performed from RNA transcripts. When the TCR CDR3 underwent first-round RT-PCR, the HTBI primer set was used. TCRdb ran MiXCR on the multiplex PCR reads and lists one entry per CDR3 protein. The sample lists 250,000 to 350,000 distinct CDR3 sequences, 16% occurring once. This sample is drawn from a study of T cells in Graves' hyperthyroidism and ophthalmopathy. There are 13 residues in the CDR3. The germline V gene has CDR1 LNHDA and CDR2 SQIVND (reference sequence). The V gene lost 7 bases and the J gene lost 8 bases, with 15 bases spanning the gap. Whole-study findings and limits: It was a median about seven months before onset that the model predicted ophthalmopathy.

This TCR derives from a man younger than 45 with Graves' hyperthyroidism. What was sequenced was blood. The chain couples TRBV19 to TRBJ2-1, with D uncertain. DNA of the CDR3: TGTGCCAGTACTAACACGGATTCACATGAGCAGTTCTTC. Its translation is CASTNTDSHEQFF.